This T cell receptor beta chain is drawn from a study of beta chain features in type 1 diabetes. Isolated RNA was reverse transcribed in full, so expressed TCRB transcripts were sequenced. Sequencing used immunoSEQ multiplex PCR; TCRdb keeps in-frame clones, though not all of them. The data show about 620,000 clones, about 14% seen once. What was sequenced was naive CD4+ T cells from blood. The TCR sequence derives from a man between 18 and 29 years old in good health.

The CDR3 DNA reads as TGCAGCGTTGAGAGGGGGGCTGGCTACTTC. Translated, it gives CSVERGAGYF. This chain uses TRBV29-1 with TRBJ2-7; D is possibly TRBD1 or TRBD2 (6 bases each). Between the trimmed V and J ends, which lost 3 bases and 13 bases, there was a span of 13 bases. The CDR3 is 10 amino acids. Germline CDR1 reads SQVTM; CDR2 reads ANQGSEA.